This TCR beta chain was observed in a study of STAT5B mutations in CD4+ large granular lymphocyte leukemia. Whole-study findings and limits: Patient CD4-sorted repertoires stayed more clonal than healthy ones after leukemic-clone removal. Main leukemic clonotypes were patient-specific, but approximately 25% appeared at low frequency elsewhere.

Buffy coats from healthy blood donors served as controls. As to this clone: Its antigen is unidentified.

The survey-level immunoSEQ assay was used. Clones were sequenced by immunoSEQ multiplex PCR, and TCRdb holds only the in-frame ones, with some missing. The data hold 31,000 or so clones, with approximately 80% observed a single time. The CDR3 consists of 16 residues. The V gene end was trimmed by 0 bases and the J gene end by 4 bases; junction bases not matched to a gene: 5. The germline V gene encodes CDR1 SGHTA and CDR2 FQGNSA. The TCR was taken from a human donor in good health. The chain combines TRBV7-2 with TRBJ1-3; 8 nucleotides align to TRBD1. The sequencing input was CD4+ T cells from blood buffy coats. In DNA form, the CDR3 reads TGTGCCAGCAGCTTAGCCGGACAGGGTTTGGGAAACACCATATATTTT. This sequence encodes CASSLAGQGLGNTIYF.